This T cell receptor (beta chain) was recorded in a study of blood T cell repertoires in COVID-19. CDR1 is MNHEY and CDR2 is SVGAGI in the germline V gene. Trimming left V 6 bases short and J 7 bases short, with 9 bases between. This CDR3 spans 12 amino acids. Sequenced by immunoSEQ multiplex PCR; TCRdb stores in-frame clones only, minus some. The sample lists about 320,000 clones; 85% were seen once. Sequencing was performed on peripheral blood. The sequence derives from a human donor in a cohort sampled during active COVID-19. The J gene is TRBJ1-4, the V gene TRBV6-5; D gene unclear. In DNA form, the CDR3 reads TGTGCCAGCAGGACTGGGTTTGAAAAACTGTTTTTT. It yields the protein CASRTGFEKLFF.